A single sample is the source of the 21 T cell receptor beta chains below, sequenced in a study of identical twins. A single record per CDR3 protein comes from TCRdb applying MiXCR to the 5' RACE reads. Among about 890,000 distinct CDR3 sequences, approximately 13% were seen once, and the ten largest hold about 1.5%. These data were also filed under a second study, of yellow fever vaccine responses in identical twins.

Specimen: PBMCs. The receptors derive from a woman between 18 and 30 years old in good health.

This clonotype was observed at least ten times. The chain combines TRBV19 with TRBJ2-7; 7 bases map to TRBD1. The CDR3 is 14 amino acids. Germline V gives CDR1 LNHDA, CDR2 SQIVND (reference sequence). J lost 4 bases, V lost 7 bases, and 10 bases had no gene match. In nucleotides, the CDR3 is TGTGCCAGTACCCCTACCGGGACAGAATACGAGCAGTACTTC. The encoded protein is CASTPTGTEYEQYF.

There are many counts of this clonotype. V is TRBV12-3 or TRBV12-4 and J is TRBJ2-1; TRBD2 aligns across 14 bases. The CDR3 covers 17 residues. The V and J ends lost 3 bases and 7 bases, in that order; junction bases with no gene match: 8. Written as DNA, the CDR3 is TGTGCCAGCAGTTTCAGACTAGCGGGAGGGCCTCTAAATGAGCAGTTCTTC. This sequence encodes CASSFRLAGGPLNEQFF.

The table lists this clonotype with a count of one. This chain connects TRBV11-2 to TRBJ2-3; 9 bases fit TRBD1. The V gene's germline CDR1 is SGHAT and CDR2 FQNNGV. This CDR3 has 15 residues. The V and J ends lost 5 bases and 8 bases, in that order; junction bases with no gene match: 11. CDR3 nucleotide sequence: TGTGCCAGCAGCCAAGGGGACAGGGAGGCCTTTACGCAGTATTTT. Translating it yields CASSQGDREAFTQYF.

This clonotype was observed a few times. V is TRBV2 and J is TRBJ2-7, with 7 positions matching TRBD2. CDR1 is SNHLY and CDR2 is FYNNEI in the germline V gene. V trimming: 4 bases; J trimming: 4 bases; junction bases outside the gene matches: 1. The length of the CDR3 is 12 residues. CDR3 nucleotides: TGTGCCAGCAGTGTGGGACTATACGAGCAGTACTTC. Amino acids: CASSVGLYEQYF.

This clonotype was detected a few times. This chain uses TRBV15 with TRBJ2-2; 10 nucleotides align to TRBD2. The germline gives CDR1 LNHNV, CDR2 YYDKDF (reference sequence). V lost 3 bases and J lost 6; bases outside the gene matches: 4. CDR3 length: 15 amino acids. CDR3 protein: CATSSFGLAAGELFF. The CDR3 DNA is TGTGCCACCAGCAGCTTTGGACTAGCGGCCGGGGAGCTGTTTTTT.

The rearrangement joins TRBV11-3 to TRBJ2-3, with 8 positions matching TRBD1. The CDR3 runs to 17 residues. The V gene's germline CDR1 is SGHNT and CDR2 YENEEA. The J segment lost 3 bases and the V segment lost 4 bases, leaving 12 bases of the junction unmatched. CDR3 amino acids: CASSSVPRTGSTDTQYF. CDR3 coding DNA: TGTGCCAGCAGCTCAGTACCGAGGACAGGGTCAACAGATACGCAGTATTTT.

In its sample, this clonotype was seen a few times. The CDR3 reads CSVEQRPNTEAFF. The CDR3 DNA reads TGCAGCGTTGAACAGCGACCGAACACTGAAGCTTTCTTT. The chain carries TRBV29-1 and TRBJ1-1; D not resolved. Trimming pared 2 bases from V and 1 base from J, leaving 8 bases between. Per germline, CDR1 SQVTM and CDR2 ANQGSEA. This CDR3 has 13 residues.

CDR3 in amino acids: CACRRLAARETQYF. The CDR3 DNA reads as TGTGCCTGTCGCCGGTTAGCGGCCCGGGAGACCCAGTACTTC. The chain couples TRBV6-1 to TRBJ2-5; D possibly corresponds to TRBD2 (6 bases). Deletions cut 11 bases from V and 5 bases from J, with 21 bases between. Germline V gene lookup returns CDR1 MNHNS and CDR2 SASEGT. This CDR3 is 14 amino acids long.

The chain has TRBV15 and TRBJ2-7; 14 bases agree with TRBD2. CDR3 length equals 17 residues. The V and J ends lost 0 bases and 3 bases, in that order; junction bases with no gene match: 4. CDR1 is LNHNV and CDR2 is YYDKDF in the germline V gene (reference sequence). This CDR3 reads CATSRDGTSGRLYEQYF. CDR3 DNA sequence: TGTGCCACCAGCAGAGATGGGACTAGCGGGAGACTCTACGAGCAGTACTTC.

V gene TRBV6-5 combines with J gene TRBJ1-4; D is ambiguous. V lost 3 bases to trimming and J lost 0 bases, with 11 bases between them. The CDR3 contains 16 residues. Germline loops: CDR1 MNHEY, CDR2 SVGAGI. CDR3 sequence reads: CASSYNPPATNEKLFF. The CDR3 nucleotides read TGTGCCAGCAGTTATAACCCGCCTGCAACTAATGAAAAACTGTTTTTT.

A few counts support this clonotype. V is TRBV20-1 and J is TRBJ2-7, with 9 positions matching TRBD2. Germline V gives CDR1 DFQATT, CDR2 SNEGSKA (reference sequence). The ends lost 5 bases at V and 1 base at J; junction bases unmatched: 6. The CDR3 totals 14 residues. CDR3 bases: TGCAGTGCTCACCTAGCGGGAAGTTCCTACGAGCAGTACTTC. It yields the protein CSAHLAGSSYEQYF.

J is TRBJ2-7 and V is TRBV6-5, with 9 bases that match TRBD1. The V and J ends lost 2 bases and 2 bases, in that order; junction bases with no gene match: 4. The CDR3 covers 15 residues. CDR1 and CDR2 from the germline V gene are MNHEY and SVGAGI. The CDR3 DNA sequence: TGTGCCAGCAGTTACACGGGACAGGGTACCTACGAGCAGTACTTC. Protein product: CASSYTGQGTYEQYF.

The J gene is TRBJ2-2, the V gene TRBV28, with D uncertain. CDR3 length equals 13 residues. Germline CDR1 and CDR2: MDHEN and SYDVKM. V shed 4 bases and J shed 9 bases, with 12 bases lying between them. The chain's CDR3 is CASSWVAARELFF. CDR3 nucleotide sequence: TGTGCCAGCAGTTGGGTGGCGGCCCGGGAGCTGTTTTTT.

V and J are TRBV28 and TRBJ2-7, with D tentatively TRBD2 (5 bases). This CDR3 contains 14 residues. CDR1 is MDHEN and CDR2 is SYDVKM in the germline V gene. Trimming shortened V by 6 bases and J by 7 bases, and 19 bases separated the two germline ends. CDR3 sequence: CASRPNPNGEEQYF. The CDR3 DNA follows: TGTGCCAGCAGGCCAAACCCTAACGGGGAAGAGCAGTACTTC.

CDR3 nucleotide sequence: TGTGCCACCAGTCTTAGGGGAGATACGCAGTATTTT. Translation: CATSLRGDTQYF. This chain connects TRBV15 to TRBJ2-3, with a weak D call TRBD1 (5 bases). The V end was cut by 6 bases, the J end by 5 bases, with 9 bases between. CDR1 and CDR2 from the germline V gene are LNHNV and YYDKDF (reference sequence). The CDR3 extends over 12 amino acids.

There are a few counts of this clonotype. The chain combines TRBV7-8 with TRBJ2-1; 9 bases fit TRBD2. The CDR3 totals 16 residues. CDR1 and CDR2 (germline): SGHVS, FQNEAQ. The V and J ends lost 2 bases and 14 bases, in that order; junction bases with no gene match: 16. CDR3 coding DNA: TGTGCCAGCAGCTTAACCTCGGGGTTAGCGGGAGTGTTTGAGTTCTTC. This gives the protein CASSLTSGLAGVFEFF.

The J gene is TRBJ2-1, the V gene TRBV7-8; D unclear. The V and J ends lost 5 bases and 0 bases respectively, with 14 bases between them. The CDR3 sequence is 16 residues long. Germline V CDR1 and CDR2: SGHVS, FQNEAQ. The CDR3 loop is CASSHPSATSYNEQFF. CDR3 bases: TGTGCCAGCAGCCACCCCAGCGCGACCTCCTACAATGAGCAGTTCTTC. Supplemented by reference TRBV7-8 and TRBJ2-1, the full variable domain reads GAGVSQSPRYKVAKRGQDVALRCDPISGHVSLFWYQQALGQGPEFLTYFQNEAQLDKSGLPSDRFFAERPEGSVSTLKIQRTQQEDSAVYLCASSHPSATSYNEQFFGPGTRLTVL.

Many counts were recorded for this clonotype. This chain joins TRBV29-1 and TRBJ1-2, with a weak D call TRBD1 (5 bases). From germline, CDR1 is SQVTM and CDR2 ANQGSEA. Trimming removed 3 bases from V and 5 bases from J, with 13 bases in between. This CDR3 region has 13 residues. The CDR3 DNA sequence: TGCAGCGTTGATGGGGGAAGGAGGTATGGCTACACCTTC. Translated, it gives CSVDGGRRYGYTF.

This clonotype was picked up a small number of times. The J gene is TRBJ1-2, the V gene TRBV29-1; perhaps TRBD1 as D (5 bases). The CDR3 contains 14 residues. V was trimmed by 3 bases and J by 0 bases, leaving 11 bases between them. The germline V gene has CDR1 SQVTM and CDR2 ANQGSEA. The CDR3 protein is CSVDGDGSNYGYTF. Written as DNA, the CDR3 is TGCAGCGTTGACGGGGACGGTTCTAACTATGGCTACACCTTC.

This clonotype was seen at least ten times. The chain joins TRBV5-1 to TRBJ2-5; D perhaps matches TRBD2 (6 bases). Germline-derived CDR1 and CDR2 are SGHRS and YFSETQ. V shed 4 bases and J shed 0 bases, with 13 bases lying between them. The CDR3 length is 15 residues. The CDR3 sequence: CASSPGRRDQETQYF. DNA of the CDR3: TGCGCCAGCAGCCCCGGACGGAGGGACCAAGAGACCCAGTACTTC.

This clonotype was counted a few times. This chain joins TRBV18 and TRBJ2-7; unclear D gene. This CDR3 region has 14 residues. Germline V gene sequence: CDR1 KGHSH, CDR2 LQKENI. The V end lost 4 bases, the J end lost 0 bases, and 10 bases lay between the germline ends. CDR3 protein: CASSLAQGSYEQYV. DNA for the CDR3: TGTGCCAGCTCACTCGCACAAGGCTCCTACGAGCAGTACGTC.